The TCR beta chain under discussion was sequenced for a study of T-cell memory formation after mild COVID-19 (dated by TCRdb to the early 2020s). Regarding the study in general: TCR sequence clusters from the two donors were found to be largely donor specific. Two young, previously healthy adult volunteers, one female and one male, were included in the cohort. Longitudinal TCRalpha and TCRbeta repertoire sequencing tracked T-cell clones expanding and contracting after mild COVID-19 in two donors.

General conclusions and limits of the study: Contracting CD4+ clones turned up mainly in the CM and EM memory subsets, whereas EMRA was where CD8+ clones were enriched. The detection of some responding clones in pre-infection memory suggests that pre-existing cross-reactive memory T cells joined the SARS-CoV-2 response. SARS-CoV-2 specificity of the second-wave clones peaking on day 37 was not confirmed. Clones that contracted from day 15 to 85 showed balanced CD4/CD8 phenotypes, whereas a second wave of clones that expanded from day 15 to 37 leaned towards CD4+. Only two mild cases were covered by the study, and larger cohorts that include severe cases with pre-infection samples were considered necessary.

Sequencing used an Illumina NovaSeq 6000. cDNA libraries for TCRalpha and TCRbeta were prepared by 5'RACE using constant-segment primers, with sample barcodes and unique molecular identifiers added. RNA was extracted from every sample with Trizol reagent. Library amplification was performed in two PCR steps, and a second sample barcode and Illumina TruSeq adapters were introduced in the second step. Sequencing of the libraries was done on an Illumina NovaSeq, producing 2 x 150 bp paired-end reads. The authors processed their data as follows. The reads were demultiplexed and collapsed into UMI-guided consensus sequences using migec v1.2.7. With mixcr v2.1.11, UMI consensuses were aligned to TRA and TRB V and J templates and assembled into clonotypes. A clonotype was counted as expanded or contracted only when both edgeR and NoisET called the clonotype significant, with the noise models trained on biological replicates. edgeR calls used a false discovery rate-adjusted p below 0.01 and a log2 fold-change threshold of 1. As an exploratory analysis of dynamics, max-normalized trajectories of the 1000 most abundant clonotypes were examined by PCA with hierarchical clustering. Separately sequenced CD4+ and CD8+ repertoires were used to assign the CD4 or CD8 phenotype of responding clones. TCRdb reprocessed the public reads (quality trimming at Q25 with fastp, clone calling with MiXCR) and kept in-frame beta chains. Every entry covers one CDR3 protein and lists the most common genes and DNA from its rows. These V and J calls rely on TCRdb rather than the paper's analysis. This sample is represented by approximately 340,000 distinct CDR3 sequences; around 15% of them were singletons. The ten largest clones add up to approximately 20% of the sample.

Ficoll-Paque density gradient centrifugation was used to isolate PBMCs. This clonotype has only a few counts. Its specific antigen is unknown. No much larger clonotype is one base removed from it; base qualities were not supplied. Spanning cysteine to phenylalanine, the CDR3 consists of 14 amino acids. Only CDR3 DNA remains: 42 bases, in frame from the first base. Deletion took 3 bases off V and 1 base off J, with a span of 8 bases between the germline ends. From a lookup of the germline V gene, CDR1 and CDR2 are LGHNA and YSLEER. This receptor was identified in a man between 18 and 35 years old who had mild COVID-19 (a few samples of this study predate the infection). The sample titles of this study are shuffled in the database, so cell type and time point are left out; the donor was told from shared clones. The chain is assembled from TRBV4-3 and TRBJ2-3; there is no confident call for the D gene. Sequencing was performed on PBMCs or a T cell subset sorted from them (not recorded which). The CDR3 has the sequence CASSHRQGTDTQYF. The sequence in DNA is TGCGCCAGCAGCCACCGCCAGGGCACAGATACGCAGTATTTT.